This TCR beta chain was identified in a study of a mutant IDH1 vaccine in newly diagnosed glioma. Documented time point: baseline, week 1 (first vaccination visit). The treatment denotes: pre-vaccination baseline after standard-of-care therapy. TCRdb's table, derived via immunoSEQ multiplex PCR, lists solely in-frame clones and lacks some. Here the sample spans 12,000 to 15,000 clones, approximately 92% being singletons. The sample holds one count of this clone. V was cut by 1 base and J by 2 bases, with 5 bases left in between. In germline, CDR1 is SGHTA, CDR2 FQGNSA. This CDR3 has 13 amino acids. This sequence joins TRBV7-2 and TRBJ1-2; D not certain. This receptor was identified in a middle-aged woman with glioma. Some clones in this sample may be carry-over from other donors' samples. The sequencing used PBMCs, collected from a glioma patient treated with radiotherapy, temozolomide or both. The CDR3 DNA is TGTGCCAGCAGCTTAGAGGCGAACTATGGCTACACCTTC. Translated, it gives CASSLEANYGYTF.